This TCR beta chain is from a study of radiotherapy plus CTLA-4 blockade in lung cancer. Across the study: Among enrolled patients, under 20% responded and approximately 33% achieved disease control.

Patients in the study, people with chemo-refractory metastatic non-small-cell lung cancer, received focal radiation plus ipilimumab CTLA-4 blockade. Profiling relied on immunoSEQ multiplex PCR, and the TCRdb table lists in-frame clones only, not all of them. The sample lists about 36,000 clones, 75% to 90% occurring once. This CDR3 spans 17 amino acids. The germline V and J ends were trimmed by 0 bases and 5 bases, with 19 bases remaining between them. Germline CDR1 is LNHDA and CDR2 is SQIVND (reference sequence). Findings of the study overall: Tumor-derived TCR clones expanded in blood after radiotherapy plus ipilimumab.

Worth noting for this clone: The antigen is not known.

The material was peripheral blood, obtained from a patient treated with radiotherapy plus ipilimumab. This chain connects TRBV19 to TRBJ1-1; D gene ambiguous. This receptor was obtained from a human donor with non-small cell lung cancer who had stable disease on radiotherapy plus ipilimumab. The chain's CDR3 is CASSIDHSSIGRTEAFF. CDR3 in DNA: TGTGCCAGTAGTATAGATCATTCGAGTATCGGGAGGACTGAAGCTTTCTTT.